The clone carrying this TCR beta chain was picked up a small number of times. Antigen specificity is unknown. The PCR made use of 60 Vbeta and 13 Jbeta primers. Libraries were prepared by immunoSEQ multiplex PCR; TCRdb keeps only in-frame clonotypes and omits some of them. The sample has roughly 140,000 clones, over 60% seen once; the top ten hold 4.5% to 6%. This record comes from a study of cytomegalovirus exposure and HLA in healthy donors. Whole-study findings and limits: Many donors shared some public TCRs, even though most TCR sequences were rare.

This CDR3 contains 15 residues. With 4 bases clipped from V and 3 bases from J, the junction kept 6 bases outside the gene matches. From germline, CDR1 is SGDLS and CDR2 YYNGEE. Material: PBMCs. This TCR was sampled from a woman aged 50 to 65 in good health and CMV-seronegative. This sequence joins TRBV9 and TRBJ2-5; 10 bases agree with TRBD2. The CDR3 reads CASSPTGTSEETQYF. DNA for the CDR3: TGTGCCAGCAGCCCGACCGGGACTAGCGAAGAGACCCAGTACTTC.